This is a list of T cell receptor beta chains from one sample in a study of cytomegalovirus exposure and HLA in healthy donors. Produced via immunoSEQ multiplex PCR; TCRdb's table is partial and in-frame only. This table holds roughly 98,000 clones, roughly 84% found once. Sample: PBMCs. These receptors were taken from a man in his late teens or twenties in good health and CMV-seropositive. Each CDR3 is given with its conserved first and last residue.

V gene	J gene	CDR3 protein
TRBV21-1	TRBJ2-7	CASSKDDAHRVRYEQYF
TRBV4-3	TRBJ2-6	CASSQGTGAAGANVLTF
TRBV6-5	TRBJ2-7	CASQPLLGVYEQYF
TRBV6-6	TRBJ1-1	CASRTRQGSNTEAFF
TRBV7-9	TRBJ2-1	CASSPPGGDLNEQFF
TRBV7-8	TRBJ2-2	CASTSAGGVAGELFF
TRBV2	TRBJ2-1	CASRGTTIRNEQFF
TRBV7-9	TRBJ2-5	CASSPGTLQETQYF
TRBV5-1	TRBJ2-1	CASSSGTGFIEEQFF
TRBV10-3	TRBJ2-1	CAIRGPVGDNEQFF
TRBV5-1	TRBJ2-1	CASSAFAQTGGEQFF
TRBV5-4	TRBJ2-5	CASSLPPGGGEETQYF
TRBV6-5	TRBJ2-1	CASSRGTGGNEQFF
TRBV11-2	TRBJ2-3	CASSTGLAASTDTQYF
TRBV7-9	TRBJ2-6	CAGLGQGATGANVLTF
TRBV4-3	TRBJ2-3	CASSQDLTGTSTDTQYF
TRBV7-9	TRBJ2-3	CASRPRLAGGQRDTQYF
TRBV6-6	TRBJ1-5	CASSYLGQGGQPQHF
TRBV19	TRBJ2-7	CASSIVSGYEQYF
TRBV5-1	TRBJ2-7	CASSVAGVSEQYF
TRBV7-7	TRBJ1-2	CASSLEAGKVIGYGYTF
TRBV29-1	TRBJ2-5	CSVWGQEGETQYF
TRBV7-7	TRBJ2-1	CASSLGLAGVDEQFF
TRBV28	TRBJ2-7	CATVPGQTYEQYF
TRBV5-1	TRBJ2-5	CASMEGETQYF
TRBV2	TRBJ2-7	CASSTVPPYSVQYF
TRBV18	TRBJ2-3	CASSPKAVTTDTQYF
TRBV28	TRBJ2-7	CASSSGGMYEQYF
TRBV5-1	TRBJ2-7	CASSPGTGVFYEQYF
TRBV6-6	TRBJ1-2	CASRQPQGVWGYTF
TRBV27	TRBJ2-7	CASSLLAAGNYEQYF
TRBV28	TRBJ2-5	CASSAGPVVYF
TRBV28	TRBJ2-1	CASSLWNGEQFF
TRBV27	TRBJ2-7	CASSSNYEQYF
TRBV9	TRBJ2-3	CASSEEYGAWGTDTQYF
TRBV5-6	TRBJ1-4	CASSSGGVNEKLFF
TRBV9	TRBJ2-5	CASSVGGGAGETQYF
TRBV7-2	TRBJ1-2	CASTSDRLIPDANYGYTF
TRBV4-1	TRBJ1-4	CASSPGTGNEKLFF
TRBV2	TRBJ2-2	CASSARQGPGELFF
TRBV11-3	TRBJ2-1	CASSLFSELAGDPNEQFF